This TCR beta chain is drawn from a study of blood T cells in healthy people across ages. Then a second PCR, running roughly 7 to 11 cycles, was carried out with a sample-barcoded 5' primer and a J-beta primer mix. Via MiXCR, TCRdb re-called the 5' RACE reads, giving one row per CDR3 protein. The sample comprises hundreds of thousands of distinct CDR3 sequences, 24% of which are singletons, and under 9% rests with the top ten. The CDR3 is 16 amino acids. After removal of 0 bases from V and 3 bases from J, the junction contained 5 bases not matched to a gene. Germline CDR1 is MNHEY and CDR2 is SVGEGT. The same data also contributed to another study, on T cells of mothers and their children.

The clonotype comes from a boy aged 5-17 years in good health. The sample was blood. The J gene is TRBJ2-5, the V gene TRBV6-2 or TRBV6-3; 9 bases align to TRBD2. CDR3: CASSYSVAGVKETQYF. The CDR3 DNA reads as TGTGCCAGCAGTTACTCCGTAGCGGGGGTCAAAGAGACCCAGTACTTC.